This T cell receptor beta chain was sequenced in a study of blood T cell dynamics during melanoma immunotherapy. This CDR3 has 13 amino acids. The germline gives CDR1 SQVTM, CDR2 ANQGSEA. Trimming shortened V by 4 bases and J by 4 bases, and 12 bases separated the two germline ends. Indicated time point: week 3, after first cycle of checkpoint inhibitor. TCRdb's table, derived via immunoSEQ multiplex PCR, lists solely in-frame clones and lacks some. Of about 7,300 clones listed, 70% to 85% are singletons. Regarding this clone: Its antigen is as yet unknown.

Study-wide points: Whether repertoire-driving clones were melanoma-specific could not be determined.

Material: blood, obtained from a patient treated with checkpoint blockade. This chain connects TRBV29-1 to TRBJ2-3; D may be TRBD1 or TRBD2 (6 bases each). This TCR derives from a human donor with melanoma. The CDR3 coding sequence is TGCAGCGTTGTCGGGGGCGGGCCAGATACGCAGTATTTT. The encoded protein is CSVVGGGPDTQYF.